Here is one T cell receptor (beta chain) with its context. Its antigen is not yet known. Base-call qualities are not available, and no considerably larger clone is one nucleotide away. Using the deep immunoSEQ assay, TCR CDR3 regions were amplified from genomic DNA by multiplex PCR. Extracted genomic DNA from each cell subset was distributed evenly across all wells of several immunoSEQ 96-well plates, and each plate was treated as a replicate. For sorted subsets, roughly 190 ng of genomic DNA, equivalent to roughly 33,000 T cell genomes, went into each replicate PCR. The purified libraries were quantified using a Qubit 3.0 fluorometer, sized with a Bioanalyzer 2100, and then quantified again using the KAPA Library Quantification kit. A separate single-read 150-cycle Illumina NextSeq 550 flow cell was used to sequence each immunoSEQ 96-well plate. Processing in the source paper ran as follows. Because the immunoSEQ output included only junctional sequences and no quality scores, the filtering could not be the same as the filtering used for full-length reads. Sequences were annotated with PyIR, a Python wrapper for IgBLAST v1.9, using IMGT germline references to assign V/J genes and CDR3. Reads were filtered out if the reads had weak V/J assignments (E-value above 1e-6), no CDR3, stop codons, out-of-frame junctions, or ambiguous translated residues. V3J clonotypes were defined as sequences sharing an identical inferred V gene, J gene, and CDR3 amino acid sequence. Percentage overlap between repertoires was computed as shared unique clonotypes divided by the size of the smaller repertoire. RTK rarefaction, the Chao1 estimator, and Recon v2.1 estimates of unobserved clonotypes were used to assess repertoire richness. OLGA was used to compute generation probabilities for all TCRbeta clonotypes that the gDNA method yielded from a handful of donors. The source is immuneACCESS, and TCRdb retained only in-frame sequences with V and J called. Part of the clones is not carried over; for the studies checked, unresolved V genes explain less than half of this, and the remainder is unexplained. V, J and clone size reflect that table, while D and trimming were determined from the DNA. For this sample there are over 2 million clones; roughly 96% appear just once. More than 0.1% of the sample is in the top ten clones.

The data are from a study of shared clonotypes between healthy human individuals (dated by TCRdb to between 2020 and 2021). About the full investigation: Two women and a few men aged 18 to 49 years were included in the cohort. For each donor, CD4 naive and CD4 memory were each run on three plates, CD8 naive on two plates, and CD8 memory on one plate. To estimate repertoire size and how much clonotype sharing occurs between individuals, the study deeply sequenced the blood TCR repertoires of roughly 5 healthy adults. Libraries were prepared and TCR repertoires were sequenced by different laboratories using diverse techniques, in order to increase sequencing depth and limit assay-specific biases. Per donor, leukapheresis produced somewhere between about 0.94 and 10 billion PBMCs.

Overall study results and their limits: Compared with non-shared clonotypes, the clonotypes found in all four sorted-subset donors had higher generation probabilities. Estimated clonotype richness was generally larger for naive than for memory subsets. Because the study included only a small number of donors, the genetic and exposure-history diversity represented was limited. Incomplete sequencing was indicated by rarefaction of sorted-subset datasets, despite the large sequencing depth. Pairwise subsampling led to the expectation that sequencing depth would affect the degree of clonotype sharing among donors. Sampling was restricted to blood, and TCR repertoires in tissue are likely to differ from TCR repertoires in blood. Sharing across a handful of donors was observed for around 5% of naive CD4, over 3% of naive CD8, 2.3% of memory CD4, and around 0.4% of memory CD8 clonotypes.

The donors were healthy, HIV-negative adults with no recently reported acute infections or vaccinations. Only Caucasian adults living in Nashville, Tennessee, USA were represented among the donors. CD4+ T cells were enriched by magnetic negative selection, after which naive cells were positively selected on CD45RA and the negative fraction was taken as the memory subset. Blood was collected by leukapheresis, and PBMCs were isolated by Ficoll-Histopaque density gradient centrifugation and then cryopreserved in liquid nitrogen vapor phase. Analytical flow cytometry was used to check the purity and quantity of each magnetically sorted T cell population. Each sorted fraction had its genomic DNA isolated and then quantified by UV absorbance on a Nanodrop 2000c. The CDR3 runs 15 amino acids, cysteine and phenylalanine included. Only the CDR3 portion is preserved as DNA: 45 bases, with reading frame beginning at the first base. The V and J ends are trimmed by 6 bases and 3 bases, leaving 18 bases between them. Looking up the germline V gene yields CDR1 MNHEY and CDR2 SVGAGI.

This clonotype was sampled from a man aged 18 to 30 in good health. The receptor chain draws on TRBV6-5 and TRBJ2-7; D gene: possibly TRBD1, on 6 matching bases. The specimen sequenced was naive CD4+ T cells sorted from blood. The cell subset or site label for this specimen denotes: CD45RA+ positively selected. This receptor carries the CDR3 CASSLLSRGGYEQYF. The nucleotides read TGTGCCAGCAGCCTCCTATCCAGGGGCGGCTACGAGCAGTACTTC.